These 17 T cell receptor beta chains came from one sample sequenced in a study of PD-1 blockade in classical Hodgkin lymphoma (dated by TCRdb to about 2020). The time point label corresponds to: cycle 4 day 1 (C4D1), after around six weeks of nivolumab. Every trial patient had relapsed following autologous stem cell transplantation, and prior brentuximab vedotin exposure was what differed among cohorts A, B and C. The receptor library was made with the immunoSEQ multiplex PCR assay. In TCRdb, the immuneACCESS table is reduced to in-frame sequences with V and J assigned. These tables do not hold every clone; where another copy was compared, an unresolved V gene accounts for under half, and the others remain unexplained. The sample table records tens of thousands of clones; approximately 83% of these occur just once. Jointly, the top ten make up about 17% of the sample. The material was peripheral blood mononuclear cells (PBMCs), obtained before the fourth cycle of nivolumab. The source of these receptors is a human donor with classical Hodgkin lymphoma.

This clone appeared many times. The CDR3 protein is CASSPRDATYNEQFF. In DNA form, the CDR3 reads TGTGCCAGTAGTCCCCGGGACGCAACCTACAATGAGCAGTTCTTC. V and J are TRBV19 and TRBJ2-1; D tentatively fits TRBD1 or TRBD2 (5 bases each). CDR3 length equals 15 residues. Trimming removed 5 bases from V and 2 bases from J, with 13 bases in between. Germline V CDR1 and CDR2: LNHDA, SQIVND (reference sequence).

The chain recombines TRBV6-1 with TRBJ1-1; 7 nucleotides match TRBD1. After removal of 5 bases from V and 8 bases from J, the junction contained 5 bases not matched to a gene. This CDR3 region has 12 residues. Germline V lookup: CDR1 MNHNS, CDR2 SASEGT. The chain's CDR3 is CASSKGQVEAFF. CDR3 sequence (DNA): TGTGCCAGCAGTAAAGGACAGGTCGAAGCTTTCTTT.

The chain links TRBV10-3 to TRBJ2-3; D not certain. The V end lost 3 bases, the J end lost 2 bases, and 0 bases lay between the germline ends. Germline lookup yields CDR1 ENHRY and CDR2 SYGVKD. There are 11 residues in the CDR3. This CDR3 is CAISDTDTQYF. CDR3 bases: TGTGCCATCAGTGACACAGATACGCAGTATTTT.

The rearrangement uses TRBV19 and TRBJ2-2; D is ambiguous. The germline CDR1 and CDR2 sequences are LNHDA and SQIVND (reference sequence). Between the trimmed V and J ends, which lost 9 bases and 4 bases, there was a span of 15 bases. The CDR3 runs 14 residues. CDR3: CASQFFPGTGELFF. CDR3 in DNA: TGTGCCAGCCAATTCTTCCCCGGCACCGGGGAGCTGTTTTTT.

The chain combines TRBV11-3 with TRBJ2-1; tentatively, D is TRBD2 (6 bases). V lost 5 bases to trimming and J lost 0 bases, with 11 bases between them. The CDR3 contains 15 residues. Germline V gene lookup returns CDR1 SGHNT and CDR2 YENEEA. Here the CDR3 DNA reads TGTGCCAGCAGCCGCGGGGTTAGCTCCTACAATGAGCAGTTCTTC. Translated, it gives CASSRGVSSYNEQFF.

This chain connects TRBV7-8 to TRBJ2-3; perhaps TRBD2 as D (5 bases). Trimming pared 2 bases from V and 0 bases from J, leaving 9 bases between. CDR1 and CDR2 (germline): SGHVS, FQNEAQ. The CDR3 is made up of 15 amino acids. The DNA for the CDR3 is TGTGCCAGCAGCTTACTGGCGGGTAGCACAGATACGCAGTATTTT. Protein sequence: CASSLLAGSTDTQYF.

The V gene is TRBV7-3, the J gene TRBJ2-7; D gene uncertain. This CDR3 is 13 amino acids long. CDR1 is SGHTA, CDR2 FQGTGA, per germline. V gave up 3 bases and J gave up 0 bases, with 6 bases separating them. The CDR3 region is CASSFSPSYEQYF. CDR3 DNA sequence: TGTGCCAGCAGCTTTAGCCCCTCCTACGAGCAGTACTTC.

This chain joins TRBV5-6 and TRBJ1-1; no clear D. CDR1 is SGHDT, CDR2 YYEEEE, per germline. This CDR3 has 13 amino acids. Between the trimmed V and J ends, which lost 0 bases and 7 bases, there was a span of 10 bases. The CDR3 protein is CASSLAGGSEAFF. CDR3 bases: TGTGCCAGCAGCTTGGCAGGTGGAAGTGAAGCTTTCTTT.

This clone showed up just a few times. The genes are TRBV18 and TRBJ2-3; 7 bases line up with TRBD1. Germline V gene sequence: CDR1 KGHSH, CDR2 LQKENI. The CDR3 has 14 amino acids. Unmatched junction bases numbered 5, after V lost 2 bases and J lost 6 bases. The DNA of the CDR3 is TGTGCCAGCTCACCAGACGACAGGGTGGATACGCAGTATTTT. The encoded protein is CASSPDDRVDTQYF.

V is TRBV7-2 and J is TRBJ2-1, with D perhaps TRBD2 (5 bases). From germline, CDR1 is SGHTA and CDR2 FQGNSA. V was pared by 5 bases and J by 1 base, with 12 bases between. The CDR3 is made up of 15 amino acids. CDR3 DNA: TGTGCCAGCAGCCTCCTCGGGAAGTCCTACAATGAGCAGTTCTTC. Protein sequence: CASSLLGKSYNEQFF.

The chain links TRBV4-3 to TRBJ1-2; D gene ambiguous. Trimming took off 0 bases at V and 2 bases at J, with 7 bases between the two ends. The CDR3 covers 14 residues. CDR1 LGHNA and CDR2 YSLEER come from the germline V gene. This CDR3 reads CASSQEIGNYGYTF. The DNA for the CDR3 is TGCGCCAGCAGCCAAGAAATAGGGAACTATGGCTACACCTTC.

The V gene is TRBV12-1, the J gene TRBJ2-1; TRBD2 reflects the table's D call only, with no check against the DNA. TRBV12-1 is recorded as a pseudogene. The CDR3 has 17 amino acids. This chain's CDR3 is CASSSPLGTSGIDEQFF. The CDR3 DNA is TGTGCCAGCAGCTCTCCATTGGGGACTAGCGGGATCGATGAGCAGTTCTTC.

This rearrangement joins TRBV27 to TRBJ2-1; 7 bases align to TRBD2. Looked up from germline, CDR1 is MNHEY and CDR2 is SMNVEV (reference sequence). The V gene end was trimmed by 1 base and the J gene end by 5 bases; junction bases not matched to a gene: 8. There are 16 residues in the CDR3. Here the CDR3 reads CASSLFRLADNNEQFF. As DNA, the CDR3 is TGTGCCAGCAGTTTATTTCGGCTAGCGGATAACAATGAGCAGTTCTTC.

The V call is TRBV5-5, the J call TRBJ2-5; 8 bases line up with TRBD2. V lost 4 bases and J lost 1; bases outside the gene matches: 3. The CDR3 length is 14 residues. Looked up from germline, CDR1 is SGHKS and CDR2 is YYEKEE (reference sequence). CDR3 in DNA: TGTGCCAGCAGCCGCGGGAGGTCCCAAGAGACCCAGTACTTC. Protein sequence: CASSRGRSQETQYF.

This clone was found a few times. CDR3 sequence (DNA): TGTGCCAGCAGTGATACGGGTTTCCCCGCCAACCAGCATTTT. It translates to CASSDTGFPANQHF. V gene TRBV6-1 combines with J gene TRBJ1-5; no clear D gene. The CDR3 covers 14 residues. The germline gives CDR1 MNHNS, CDR2 SASEGT. V dropped 3 bases and J dropped 12 bases, with 18 bases sitting between them.

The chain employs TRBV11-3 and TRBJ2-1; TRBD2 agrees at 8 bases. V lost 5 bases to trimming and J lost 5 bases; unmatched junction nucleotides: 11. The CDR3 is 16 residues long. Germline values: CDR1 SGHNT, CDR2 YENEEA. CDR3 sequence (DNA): TGTGCCAGCAGCCGAACTAGCGGAGGGGGGAACAATGAGCAGTTCTTC. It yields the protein CASSRTSGGGNNEQFF.

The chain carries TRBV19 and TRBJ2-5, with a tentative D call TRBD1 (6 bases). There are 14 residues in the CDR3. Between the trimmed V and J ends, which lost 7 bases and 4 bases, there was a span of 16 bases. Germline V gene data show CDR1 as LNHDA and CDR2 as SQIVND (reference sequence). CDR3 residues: CASNSRVGGETQYF. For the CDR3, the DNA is TGTGCCAGTAACTCAAGGGTAGGGGGAGAGACCCAGTACTTC.